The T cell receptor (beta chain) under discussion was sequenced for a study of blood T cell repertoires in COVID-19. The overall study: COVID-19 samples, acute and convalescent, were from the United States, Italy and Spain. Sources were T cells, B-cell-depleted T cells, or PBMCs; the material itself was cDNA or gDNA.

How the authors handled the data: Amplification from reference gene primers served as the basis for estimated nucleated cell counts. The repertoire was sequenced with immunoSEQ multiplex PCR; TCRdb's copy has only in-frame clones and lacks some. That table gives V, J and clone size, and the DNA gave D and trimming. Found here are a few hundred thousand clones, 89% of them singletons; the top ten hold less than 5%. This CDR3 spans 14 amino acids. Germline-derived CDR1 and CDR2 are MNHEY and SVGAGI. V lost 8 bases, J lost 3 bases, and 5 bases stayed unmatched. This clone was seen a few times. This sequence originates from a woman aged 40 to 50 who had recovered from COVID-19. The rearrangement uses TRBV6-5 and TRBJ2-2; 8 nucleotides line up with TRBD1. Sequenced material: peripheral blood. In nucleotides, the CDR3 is TGTGCCAGCGGTCTCAGGGGGCACACCGGGGAGCTGTTTTTT. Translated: CASGLRGHTGELFF.